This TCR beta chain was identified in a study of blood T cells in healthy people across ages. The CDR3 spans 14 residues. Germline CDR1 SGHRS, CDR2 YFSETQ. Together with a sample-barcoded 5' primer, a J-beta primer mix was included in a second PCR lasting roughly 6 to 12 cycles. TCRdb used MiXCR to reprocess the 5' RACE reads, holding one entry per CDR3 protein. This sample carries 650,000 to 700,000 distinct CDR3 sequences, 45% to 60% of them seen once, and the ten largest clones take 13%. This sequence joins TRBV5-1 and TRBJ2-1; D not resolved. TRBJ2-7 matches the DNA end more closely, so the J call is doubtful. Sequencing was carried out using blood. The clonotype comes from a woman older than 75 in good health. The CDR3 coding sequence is TGCGCCAGCAGCGGGCATATAAGGTCCAATGAGCAGTACTTC. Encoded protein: CASSGHIRSNEQYF.